The rows below give T cell receptor beta chains drawn from one sample of a study of T cell repertoires in cytomegalovirus infection. Which antigens these TCRs recognize remains unknown. Each CDR3 protein gets one entry after TCRdb re-called the reads with MiXCR. Among around 25,000 distinct CDR3 sequences listed, under 20% were seen once. The input for sequencing was CD8+ T cells from cultured PBMCs, taken from culture after CMV antigen stimulation. Receptors were obtained from a human donor in good health (CMV status not recorded). Some clones in this sample may be carry-over from other donors' samples. The CDR3 runs from the conserved cysteine through the conserved F or W. A D gene is named only where the DNA matches it firmly. Rows give clone size only sometimes, using once, few, many, or a class for an expanded clone.

>TRBV7-2|NA|TRBJ1-1|NA
TGTGCCAGCAGCTTAGGGCACAACACTGAAGCTTTCTTT
CASSLGHNTEAFF
>TRBV2|NA|TRBJ1-1|NA
TGTGCCAGCAGTGAACTAAGGGGCTGGATTGAAGCTTTCTTT
CASSELRGWIEAFF
>TRBV4-3|NA|TRBJ2-2|NA
TGCGCCAGCAGTGGGGGTTCCGGGGAGCTGTTTTTT
CASSGGSGELFF
>TRBV12-3/TRBV12-4|TRBD2|TRBJ2-1|few
TGTGCCAGCAGTTTAGGACTAGCGGGGGCGTACAATGAGCAGTTCTTC
CASSLGLAGAYNEQFF
>TRBV12-3/TRBV12-4|TRBD1|TRBJ1-1|NA
TGTGCCAGCAGCCAGACAGGGAGAACTGAAGCTTTCTTT
CASSQTGRTEAFF
>TRBV7-9|NA|TRBJ2-7|few
TGTGCCAGCAGCCCTAACACTGAACAGTACTTC
CASSPNTEQYF
>TRBV28|NA|TRBJ2-2|many
TGTGCCAGCGGCATAGCGGAACTGAACACCGGGGAGCTGTTTTTT
CASGIAELNTGELFF
>TRBV7-8|NA|TRBJ2-1|NA
TGTGCCAGCAGCCTAAAGGGTTCGAGCTCCTACAATGAGCAGTTCTTC
CASSLKGSSSYNEQFF
>TRBV11-1|NA|TRBJ1-1|few
TGTGCCAGCAGCCACCAGGGACGGCGAACTGAAGCTTTCTTT
CASSHQGRRTEAFF
>TRBV6-2/TRBV6-3|NA|TRBJ2-1|NA
TGTGCCAGCAGTTACTCGAATGGGGCCTACAATGAGCAGTTCTTC
CASSYSNGAYNEQFF
>TRBV7-3|NA|TRBJ1-1|NA
TGTGCCAGCAGCTTAGGGAGGGTAACTGAAGCTTTCTTT
CASSLGRVTEAFF
>TRBV7-3|NA|TRBJ1-1|NA
TGTGCCAGCAGCTTAAGGGCGGGGGGACGCGCCTATGGAACCACTGAAGCTTTCTTT
CASSLRAGGRAYGTTEAFF
>TRBV7-2|NA|TRBJ2-7|NA
TGTGCCAGCAGCTTAGTCTTCTACGAGCAGTACTTC
CASSLVFYEQYF
>TRBV7-2|NA|TRBJ1-3|few
TGTGCCAGCAGCCCTACATCTCAGCGATCTGGAAACACCATATATTTT
CASSPTSQRSGNTIYF
>TRBV11-2|TRBD2|TRBJ2-1|NA
TGTGCCAGCAGCCTAGACTGGCTAGCGGGAGCCTGGTTCTTC
CASSLDWLAGAWFF
>TRBV7-2|TRBD2|TRBJ2-5|few
TGTGCCAGCGGCCCCTTAGCGGGGGTAGAGACCCAGTACTTC
CASGPLAGVETQYF
>TRBV12-3/TRBV12-4|TRBD2|TRBJ2-6|few
TGTGCAATAAAAAAGCTGGGAGGGCTTGGGGCCAACGTCCTGACTTTC
CAIKKLGGLGANVLTF
>TRBV2|NA|TRBJ1-2|NA
TGTGCGTCCAGCTGGGAAAACGATGGCTACACCTTC
CASSWENDGYTF
>TRBV20-1|NA|TRBJ1-5|few
TGCAGTGCTAGATCGGAGGATAGCAATCAGCCCCAGCATTTT
CSARSEDSNQPQHF
>TRBV7-8|NA|TRBJ1-1|few
TGTGCCAGCAGCTTAGCTTTAGGGCCGATTGAAGCTTTCTTT
CASSLALGPIEAFF
>TRBV7-8|NA|TRBJ2-1|few
TGTGCCAGCAGCTTAGCTCGGGGGCCCGGATCCTACAATGAGCAGTTCTTC
CASSLARGPGSYNEQFF
>TRBV7-2|NA|TRBJ2-1|many
TGTGCCAGCAGCATCCAGGGGGGGGCGGGTGAGCAGTTCTTC
CASSIQGGAGEQFF
>TRBV7-3|NA|TRBJ1-6|NA
TGTGCCAGCAGCTTGACGGTTACGAATTCACCCCTCCACTTT
CASSLTVTNSPLHF
>TRBV7-9|NA|TRBJ1-4|few
TGTGCCAGCAGCGACCCTCGGGGAACTGAAAAACTGTTTTTT
CASSDPRGTEKLFF
>TRBV28|NA|TRBJ1-5|few
TGTGCCAGTAGAACAGGGATTCAGCCCCAGCATTTT
CASRTGIQPQHF
>TRBV7-6|TRBD1|TRBJ2-7|NA
TGTGCCAGCAGCTACGGGACAGGGGGCTACGAGCAGTACTTC
CASSYGTGGYEQYF
>TRBV4-3|NA|TRBJ1-2|many
TGCGCCAGCAGCCAAGACTTGGACGATAACTATGGCTACACCTTC
CASSQDLDDNYGYTF
>TRBV12-3/TRBV12-4|TRBD2|TRBJ2-5|NA
TGTGCCAGCAGTTTATTCGAAATTGGCGGGGGGGCCTATGAGACCCAGTACTTC
CASSLFEIGGGAYETQYF
>TRBV4-1|TRBD1|TRBJ1-2|few
TGCGCCAGCAGCCCACAGGGGAACTATGGCTACACCTTC
CASSPQGNYGYTF
>TRBV7-2|NA|TRBJ2-2|many
TGTGCCAGCAGCCCCCGCCTTAGGTCCGGGGAGCTGTTTTTT
CASSPRLRSGELFF
>TRBV27|TRBD2|TRBJ2-2|few
TGTGCCAGCAGTTTAGCCCGACTAGCGGGGGGGCGAGACACCGGGGAGCTGTTTTTT
CASSLARLAGGRDTGELFF
>TRBV7-8|NA|TRBJ1-1|NA
TGTGCCAGCAGGAGGCTTAGGACACCTTACACTGAAGCTTTCTTT
CASRRLRTPYTEAFF
>TRBV7-2|TRBD2|TRBJ2-2|many
TGTGCCAGCAGTTTGACTAGCGGGAGAGCGAACACCGGGGAGCTGTTTTTT
CASSLTSGRANTGELFF
>TRBV5-1|NA|TRBJ1-4|NA
TGCGCCAGCAGCTTGGGGGCTTCGCGGAGCAATAATGAAAAACTGTTTTTT
CASSLGASRSNNEKLFF
>TRBV28|NA|TRBJ1-2|many
TGTGCCAGCAGTTTATCAGGGTTCGGCTATGGCTACACCTTC
CASSLSGFGYGYTF
>TRBV7-8|TRBD2|TRBJ2-7|few
TGTGCCAGCAGCCGCAGCGGGGGGTCCTACGAGCAGTACTTC
CASSRSGGSYEQYF
>TRBV20-1|NA|TRBJ2-2|NA
TGCAGTGCTAGACAAAGGCAGGGGAGAGGCACCGGGGAGCTGTTTTTT
CSARQRQGRGTGELFF
>TRBV7-9|NA|TRBJ2-1|many
TGTGCCAGCAGCAGGCCCGGGAGTAGCTACAATGAGCAGTTCTTC
CASSRPGSSYNEQFF
>TRBV5-4|TRBD2|TRBJ2-3|few
TGTGCCAGCAGCTTGCCCCGACTAGCGGGAGAGGGGGATACGCAGTATTTT
CASSLPRLAGEGDTQYF
>TRBV7-9|NA|TRBJ1-2|many
TGTGCCAGCAGCTCGAACTATGGCTACACCTTC
CASSSNYGYTF
>TRBV6-4|TRBD2|TRBJ2-2|NA
TGTGCCAGCAAGAGACTAGCGGGGGACGCCGGGGAGCTGTTTTTT
CASKRLAGDAGELFF
>TRBV7-9|NA|TRBJ2-5|NA
TGTGCCAGCAATCCGACAGGAGAAGAGACCCAGTACTTC
CASNPTGEETQYF
>TRBV27|NA|TRBJ1-2|few
TGTGCCAGCAGTCTATCCGGGAGGAAAGATGGCTACACCTTC
CASSLSGRKDGYTF
>TRBV10-1|NA|TRBJ1-2|NA
TGCGCCAGCAGTGTACGGCGCTATGGCTACACCTTC
CASSVRRYGYTF
>TRBV20-1|NA|TRBJ2-3|few
TGCAGTGCTAGAGATGTGAACACAGATACGCAGTATTTT
CSARDVNTDTQYF
>TRBV10-3|TRBD1|TRBJ1-5|few
TGTGCCATCAGTGACAGGGGGCCCGAGGCACAACAGCCCCAGCATTTT
CAISDRGPEAQQPQHF
>TRBV6-2/TRBV6-3|NA|TRBJ2-5|many
TGTGCCAGTGACACTGCGGGGGCCAAAGAGACCCAGTACTTC
CASDTAGAKETQYF
>TRBV7-2|NA|TRBJ2-1|few
TGTGCCAGCAGCTTAGATGTAGGGGTGCTCTATGAGCAGTTCTTC
CASSLDVGVLYEQFF
>TRBV6-8|TRBD1|TRBJ1-2|NA
TGTGCCAGCAGTAGCGAGCCAGGGGGCGGCTATGGCTACACCTTC
CASSSEPGGGYGYTF
>TRBV5-5|TRBD1|TRBJ2-7|few
TGTGCCAGCAGCGAACCGGGGACAGGTCGCTACGAGCAGTACTTC
CASSEPGTGRYEQYF
>TRBV12-3/TRBV12-4|TRBD2|TRBJ2-1|many
TGTGCCAGCAGTGGACGACTAGCGGAAAACTACAATGAGCAGTTCTTC
CASSGRLAENYNEQFF
>TRBV7-6|NA|TRBJ2-7|NA
TGTGCCAGCAGCGGGTCTGGGTGGGCCGAGCAGTACTTC
CASSGSGWAEQYF
>TRBV29-1|NA|TRBJ1-2|NA
TGCAGCGTTGAAGATCAAGGACGGCCGGGAGGCTACACCTTC
CSVEDQGRPGGYTF
>TRBV11-1|NA|TRBJ2-2|few
TGTGCCAGCAGCTCCCGTCGAGCGAACACCGGGGAGCTGTTTTTT
CASSSRRANTGELFF